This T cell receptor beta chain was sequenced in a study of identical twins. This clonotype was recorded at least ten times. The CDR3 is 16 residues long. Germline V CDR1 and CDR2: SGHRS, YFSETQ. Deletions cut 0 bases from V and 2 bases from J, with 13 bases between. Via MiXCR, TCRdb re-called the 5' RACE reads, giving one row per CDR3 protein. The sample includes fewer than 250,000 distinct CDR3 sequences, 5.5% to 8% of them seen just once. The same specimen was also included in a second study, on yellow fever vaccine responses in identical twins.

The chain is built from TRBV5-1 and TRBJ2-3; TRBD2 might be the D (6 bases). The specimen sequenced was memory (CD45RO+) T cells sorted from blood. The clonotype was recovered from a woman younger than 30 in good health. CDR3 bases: TGCGCCAGCAGCTTGGCCGGAGGGAGCCACACAGATACGCAGTATTTT. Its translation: CASSLAGGSHTDTQYF.